This T cell receptor (beta chain) is drawn from a study of T cell responses to AZD1222 COVID-19 vaccine. Across the whole study: It was second doses at about 4 or about 12 weeks that were pooled. The study's findings and limits: Repertoire samples came only from after the peak T cell response. White British donors predominated, females outnumbered males, and clonal diversity was possibly underestimated. Spike was spanned by vaccine-associated CD4 TCRs, which were dominant at 160-218 and 743-854.

Comment on this clone: Its matching antigen is unknown.

CDR1 and CDR2 from the germline V gene are LGHNA and YNFKEQ. With 0 bases removed from V and 3 bases from J, the gap between germline ends came to 11 bases. The CDR3 runs to 15 residues. Clones were read by immunoSEQ multiplex PCR, and TCRdb kept only the in-frame ones, dropping some. Among around 200,000 clones listed, 85% to 90% were seen once. The chain combines TRBV4-2 with TRBJ1-1; D is uncertain. The starting material was peripheral blood, obtained on day 0 of AZD1222 vaccination. The TCR was taken from an adult in good health. The DNA for the CDR3 is TGTGCCAGCAGCCAAGAAGCAGGAGGAGACACTGAAGCTTTCTTT. Residues: CASSQEAGGDTEAFF.